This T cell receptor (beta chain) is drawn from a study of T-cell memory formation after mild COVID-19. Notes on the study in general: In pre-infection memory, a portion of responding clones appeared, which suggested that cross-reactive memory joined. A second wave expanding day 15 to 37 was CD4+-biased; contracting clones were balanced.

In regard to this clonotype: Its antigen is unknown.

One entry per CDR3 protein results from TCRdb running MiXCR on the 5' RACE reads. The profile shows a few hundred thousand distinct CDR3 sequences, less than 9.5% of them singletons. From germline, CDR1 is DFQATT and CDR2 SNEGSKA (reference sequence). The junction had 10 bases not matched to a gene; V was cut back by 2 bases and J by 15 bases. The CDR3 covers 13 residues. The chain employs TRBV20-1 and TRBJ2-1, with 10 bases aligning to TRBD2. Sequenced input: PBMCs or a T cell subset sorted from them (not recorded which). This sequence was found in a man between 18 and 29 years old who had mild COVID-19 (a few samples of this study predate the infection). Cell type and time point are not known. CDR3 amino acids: CSARILAGAEGFF. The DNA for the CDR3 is TGCAGTGCTAGAATCCTAGCGGGGGCCGAGGGGTTCTTC.